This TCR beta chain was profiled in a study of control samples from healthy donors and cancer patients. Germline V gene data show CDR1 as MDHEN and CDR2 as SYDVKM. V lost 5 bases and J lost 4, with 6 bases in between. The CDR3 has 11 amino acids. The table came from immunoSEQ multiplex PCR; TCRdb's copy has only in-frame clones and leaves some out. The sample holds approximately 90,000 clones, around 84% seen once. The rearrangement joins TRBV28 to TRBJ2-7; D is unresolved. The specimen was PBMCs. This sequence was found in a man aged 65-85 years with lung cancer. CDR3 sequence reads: CASSPRYEQYF. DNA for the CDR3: TGTGCCAGCAGTCCCCGGTACGAGCAGTACTTC. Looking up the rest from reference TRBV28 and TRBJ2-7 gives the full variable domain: DVKVTQSSRYLVKRTGEKVFLECVQDMDHENMFWYRQDPGLGLRLIYFSYDVKMKEKGDIPEGYSVSREKKERFSLILESASTNQTSMYLCASSPRYEQYFGPGTRLTVT.